This T cell receptor beta chain was retrieved from a study of OX40 agonist ivuxolimab in advanced cancers. Study-level background: Ivuxolimab, which targeted the costimulatory receptor OX40 (CD134), was an agonistic, fully human IgG2 monoclonal antibody. Patients were allowed to have had prior anti-PD-1, anti-PD-L1 or anti-CTLA-4 therapy, and approximately 39% of the dose-escalation patients had been treated with checkpoint inhibitors. Of the roughly 52 dose-escalation patients, hepatocellular carcinoma was present in about 20, melanoma in approximately 15, renal cell carcinoma in 9 and head and neck cancer in 9. The point of sequencing TCRbeta in the periphery was to test whether ivuxolimab changed TCR sequence diversity and drove clonal T-cell expansion. Intravenous ivuxolimab was administered to patients every 2 weeks at six dose levels: 0.01, 0.1, 0.3, 1.5, 3 and 10 mg/kg. The dose-escalation cohort was about 86% male with a mean age of about 60 years, ranging from roughly 20 to 80. The paper describes the monotherapy dose-escalation part (N ≈ 51 patients) of the phase I trial of ivuxolimab. Partial responses occurred in three dose-escalation patients, of whom one had hepatocellular carcinoma and two had cutaneous melanoma. Here is what the overall study found, with its caveats: After ivuxolimab, expanded clones were on average more numerous among CD8+ T cells than among CD4+ T cells. The antigen specificity of the clonally expanded peripheral T cells was not determined. In the 0.1-3.0 mg/kg groups, partial responders had among the lowest normalized peripheral clonal expansion, particularly in CD8+ T cells. At doses of 0.1 to 3.0 mg/kg, clonal expansion of both CD4+ and CD8+ T cells in blood was seen between baseline and week 6. Low levels of normalized T-cell clonal expansion were also shown by some nonresponding patients.

Patients with autoimmune disease history or receiving systemic immunosuppression were excluded from the trial. Peripheral blood for TCR sequencing was collected from all dose cohorts at baseline, on cycle 4 day 1, and on cycle 7 day 1. The samples were taken from a phase I, first-in-human, multicenter, open-label dose-escalation trial of ivuxolimab. Adults with locally advanced or metastatic head and neck squamous cell, hepatocellular, melanoma or renal cell carcinoma were enrolled in the trial. CD4+ and CD8+ T cells were sorted separately from peripheral blood before TCR sequencing. Genomic DNA was extracted from sorted cells for sequencing of the TCRbeta CDR3 region. TCRbeta CDR3 regions were sequenced using the immunoSEQ Assay. TCRdb took over this immuneACCESS table, retaining in-frame rearrangements with V and J assigned. Such tables are incomplete; in checked studies, under half of the missing clones stem from an unresolved V gene, and the remainder is unexplained. The sample profile shows approximately 26,000 clones; under 90% of them were found once. The ten largest clonotypes hold about 12% of the sample.

This clone showed up just a few times. Its target antigen remains unknown. A much larger clone lies one base from this, so it may be a read error. There are 17 amino acids in the CDR3, from cysteine to phenylalanine inclusive. The retained sequence is limited to the CDR3, 51 bases, with the frame set at the first base. CDR1 SGHRS and CDR2 YFSETQ were looked up in the germline V gene. V and J are trimmed by 0 bases and 3 bases, and the gene matches miss 7 bases of the junction. The specimen comprised CD4+ or CD8+ T cells sorted from blood, sampled in a trial of the OX40 agonist ivuxolimab. The TCR comes from an adult with an advanced solid tumor such as melanoma, head and neck, liver or kidney cancer. In this chain, TRBV5-1 is recombined with TRBJ1-1, with 11 bases matching TRBD1. DNA sequence: TGCGCCAGCAGCTTGGGCCCGGGACAGGGGGGGTACACTGAAGCTTTCTTT. Translated, it gives CASSLGPGQGGYTEAFF.